This T cell receptor (beta chain) comes out of a study of control samples from healthy donors and cancer patients. The CDR3 is 12 residues long. Trimming shortened V by 5 bases and J by 9 bases, and 14 bases separated the two germline ends. Generated by immunoSEQ multiplex PCR, the TCRdb table keeps only in-frame clones and is missing some. The data show 120,000 to 150,000 clones, about 91% seen once. The V call is TRBV12-3 or TRBV12-4, the J call TRBJ2-7, with unresolved D. The receptor was isolated from a man between 25 and 39 years old in good health. Material for sequencing was blood. In DNA, the CDR3 is TGTGCCAGCAGTCCTTGGAACGTGGGGCAGTACTTC. Translating gives CASSPWNVGQYF.